This TCR beta chain was profiled in a study of T cells in Graves' hyperthyroidism and ophthalmopathy. Germline values: CDR1 LNHDA, CDR2 SQIVND (reference sequence). This CDR3 has 18 residues. The V gene lost 4 bases and the J gene lost 0 bases, with 19 bases spanning the gap. Researchers took RNA transcripts and amplified the TCR beta CDR3 regions from them. The HTBI primer set drove a first-round RT-PCR of the TCR CDR3. TCRdb recomputed calls from the multiplex PCR reads with MiXCR, one row per CDR3 protein. The profile shows about 290,000 distinct CDR3 sequences, about 15% of them singletons. This TCR came from a woman aged 55-70 years with Graves' ophthalmopathy. The sample consisted of blood. This sequence joins TRBV19 and TRBJ1-5; D is perhaps TRBD1 (6 bases). The CDR3 spells CASSKRVRGLYSNQPQHF. In nucleotides, the CDR3 is TGTGCCAGTAGTAAAAGGGTCAGGGGCCTCTATAGCAATCAGCCCCAGCATTTT.